Detailed here is one T cell receptor beta chain. Its antigen is undetermined. Trimming left V 5 bases short and J 1 base short, with 11 bases between. The CDR3 contains 14 residues. Germline lookup yields CDR1 SGHDN and CDR2 FVKESK. TCRdb's copy holds only in-frame clones and misses some; the assay was immunoSEQ multiplex PCR. The table includes approximately 86,000 clones, 80% to 95% detected once. This sample is part of a study of OX40 agonist ivuxolimab in advanced cancers. The overall study: Patient treatment consisted of intravenous ivuxolimab administration every 2 weeks at 0.01 to 10 mg/kg. Roughly two fifths of patients had received prior checkpoint inhibitor therapy. Three patients, one with hepatocellular carcinoma and two with cutaneous melanoma, achieved partial responses. Findings and caveats of the study: Within 6 weeks, CD4+ and CD8+ blood T cells expanded clonally at 0.1 to 3.0 mg/kg.

The chain carries TRBV14 and TRBJ1-1; a weak D match, TRBD1 (6 bases). This clonotype was obtained from an adult with an advanced solid tumor such as melanoma, head and neck, liver or kidney cancer. Material: CD4+ or CD8+ T cells sorted from blood, obtained in a trial of the OX40 agonist ivuxolimab. The CDR3 protein is CASSALRGNTEAFF. CDR3 DNA sequence: TGTGCCAGCAGCGCCCTCAGGGGGAACACTGAAGCTTTCTTT.